This record covers a single T cell receptor (beta chain). This record belongs to a study of glioma-infiltrating T cells after dendritic cell vaccination. Time point in this sample: after dendritic cell vaccination, including at tumor progression/relapse. Per the germline V gene, CDR1 is SEHNR and CDR2 is FQNEAQ (reference sequence). The CDR3 is 15 amino acids. The trim removed 5 bases at V and 0 bases at J, leaving 7 bases unmatched. Profiled with immunoSEQ multiplex PCR; TCRdb holds only in-frame clones, not every one. Among tens of thousands of clones listed, around 86% were seen once. The V gene is TRBV7-9, the J gene TRBJ2-7, with 7 bases that match TRBD1. The material sequenced was blood, taken after dendritic cell vaccination. This clonotype was sampled from a human donor with glioblastoma. The CDR3 loop reads CASSELTGSSYEQYF. CDR3 DNA sequence: TGTGCCAGCAGCGAACTGACAGGGAGCTCCTACGAGCAGTACTTC.